These 30 T cell receptor beta chains came from one sample sequenced in a study of T cell repertoires in aging, cancer and after chemotherapy. A mixed TRB-A/B primer pool amplified rearranged TRB by multiplex touch-down PCR. TCRdb processed the multiplex PCR reads anew with MiXCR; each CDR3 protein has one entry. The table lists about 11,000 distinct CDR3 sequences, more than 20% of them singletons. Amplification of TCR beta used genomic DNA extracted from peripheral blood. The specimen was blood. These receptors all come from a human donor in good health.

This clonotype was seen a handful of times. V is TRBV4-2 and J is TRBJ2-5; TRBD1 matches at 9 bases. This CDR3 has 16 residues. Losses at the gene ends were 6 bases for V and 5 bases for J; bases not matched to a gene: 13. Germline CDR1 LGHNA, CDR2 YNFKEQ. In DNA, the CDR3 is TGTGCCAGCAGTCAATCACAGGGGGCAAGGGGGGAGACCCAGTACTTC. Amino acid sequence: CASSQSQGARGETQYF.

The chain carries TRBV6-2 or TRBV6-3 and TRBJ2-5; tentatively, D is TRBD1 or TRBD2 (5 bases each). Looked up from germline, CDR1 is MNHEY and CDR2 is SVGEGT. CDR3 size: 16 residues. The ends were cut back, 2 bases at V and 5 bases at J, with 18 bases in the middle. CDR3 region: CASSYTGTGIPETQYF. CDR3 nucleotide sequence: TGTGCCAGCAGTTACACGGGGACCGGGATACCGGAGACCCAGTACTTC.

This clonotype is categorized as medium-sized (0.01 to 0.1%). V and J are TRBV7-2 and TRBJ2-1; no definite D call. This CDR3 is 14 amino acids long. V lost 2 bases and J 0 bases, leaving 5 bases between the germline ends. From germline, CDR1 is SGHTA and CDR2 FQGNSA. CDR3 in amino acids: CASSLLPSYNEQFF. CDR3 in DNA: TGTGCCAGCAGCTTACTACCCTCCTACAATGAGCAGTTCTTC.

V gene TRBV7-3 combines with J gene TRBJ2-5; 10 nucleotides agree with TRBD1. From germline, CDR1 is SGHTA and CDR2 FQGTGA. The V gene end was trimmed by 8 bases and the J gene end by 5 bases; junction bases not matched to a gene: 8. The CDR3 is 14 residues long. The chain's CDR3 is CASLPGQGSETQYF. The CDR3 DNA reads as TGTGCCAGCCTTCCGGGACAGGGGAGTGAGACCCAGTACTTC.

This clonotype was detected only a few times. V is TRBV6-1 and J is TRBJ1-6, with D hard to call. CDR3 size: 16 residues. Germline V gene lookup returns CDR1 MNHNS and CDR2 SASEGT. V shed 3 bases and J shed 10 bases, with 19 bases lying between them. The CDR3 bases are TGTGCCAGCAGTGAGCAAACTGGGTTCGCTGGGTCACCCCTCCACTTT. It encodes CASSEQTGFAGSPLHF.

This clonotype is labeled medium-sized. This chain joins TRBV7-2 and TRBJ1-2; maybe TRBD1 (5 bases). The CDR3 has 13 amino acids. CDR1 is SGHTA, CDR2 FQGNSA, per germline. Deletions cut 4 bases from V and 1 base from J, with 7 bases between. The CDR3: CASSWDVNYGYTF. Here the CDR3 DNA reads TGTGCCAGCAGCTGGGACGTTAACTATGGCTACACCTTC.

The chain couples TRBV4-1 to TRBJ1-5; the D is unclear. The CDR3 loop spans 14 amino acids. The germline V gene has CDR1 MGHRA and CDR2 YSYEKL. Trimming removed 0 bases from V and 4 bases from J, with 7 bases in between. The CDR3 DNA reads as TGCGCCAGCAGCCAAGATGTGAATAATCAGCCCCAGCATTTT. Amino acid sequence: CASSQDVNNQPQHF.

Notes on this clonotype: It may be a read error: a sequence one base away is much more abundant. The chain uses TRBV6-1 and TRBJ1-1, with D uncertain. V was pared by 5 bases and J by 1 base, with 8 bases between. This CDR3 has 13 residues. Germline assignment: CDR1 MNHNS and CDR2 SASEGT. The CDR3 sequence is CASSYAGNTEAFF. In nucleotides, the CDR3 is TGTGCCAGCAGTTACGCGGGGAACACTGAAGCTTTCTTT.

The chain recombines TRBV5-6 with TRBJ2-7; 8 bases are a match to TRBD2. The CDR3 length is 14 residues. The germline CDR1 and CDR2 sequences are SGHDT and YYEEEE. J gave up 4 bases and V 4 bases, and 7 bases lay outside the gene matches. CDR3 residues: CASSPGGVSYEQYF. CDR3 nucleotides: TGTGCCAGCAGCCCCGGGGGGGTGAGTTACGAGCAGTACTTC.

Comment on this clonotype: Sequence at one end of the junction differs from germline and may be a read error. V gene TRBV4-2 combines with J gene TRBJ2-7; a possible D gene is TRBD2 (5 bases). From germline, CDR1 is LGHNA and CDR2 YNFKEQ. The CDR3 runs to 18 residues. The CDR3 DNA reads as TGCGCCAGCAGCCCGAGGCTTACCCCGGGGATACGGTCCTACGAGCAGTACTTC. Translating gives CASSPRLTPGIRSYEQYF.

This clonotype is classed as medium-sized. The chain uses TRBV20-1 and TRBJ2-7; D may match TRBD1 or TRBD2 (5 bases each). Germline lookup yields CDR1 DFQATT and CDR2 SNEGSKA (reference sequence). V was clipped by 1 base and J by 3 bases, with 13 bases between them. The CDR3 covers 14 residues. The CDR3 DNA sequence: TGCAGTGCTAGAGGAAAAACAGGACTCTACGAGCAGTACTTC. Protein product: CSARGKTGLYEQYF.

The chain recombines TRBV24-1 with TRBJ2-3; a possible D gene is TRBD1 (6 bases). Germline V gives CDR1 KGHDR, CDR2 SFDVKD. The CDR3 spans 13 residues. V lost 7 bases to trimming and J lost 6 bases, with 13 bases between them. The CDR3 spells CATSGQLADTQYF. The DNA for the CDR3 is TGTGCCACCAGCGGACAGCTCGCGGATACGCAGTATTTT.

V gene TRBV11-1 combines with J gene TRBJ2-1; 12 bases line up with TRBD1. Germline V CDR1 and CDR2: SGHAT, FQDESV (reference sequence). V was pared by 3 bases and J by 5 bases, with 5 bases of the junction left unmatched. This CDR3 comprises 16 residues. The CDR3 reads CASSLGTGGLDNEQFF. The CDR3 region has the DNA TGTGCCAGCAGCTTGGGGACAGGGGGCTTGGACAATGAGCAGTTCTTC.

This chain joins TRBV20-1 and TRBJ1-5; D is perhaps TRBD1 (5 bases). This CDR3 region has 10 residues. Per the germline V gene, CDR1 is DFQATT and CDR2 is SNEGSKA (reference sequence). Deletions cut 6 bases from V and 9 bases from J, with 9 bases between. The CDR3 DNA is TGCAGTGCCAGGGAGCCGCCCCAGCATTTT. It codes for CSAREPPQHF.

This clonotype was recorded a few times. This chain connects TRBV25-1 to TRBJ1-1, with D hard to call. There are 13 residues in the CDR3. Trimming removed 5 bases from V and 5 bases from J, with 12 bases in between. Per the germline V gene, CDR1 is MGHDK and CDR2 is SYGVNS. CDR3 sequence reads: CASSRDGVTEAFF. The CDR3 DNA follows: TGTGCCAGCAGTAGGGATGGGGTAACTGAAGCTTTCTTT.

V and J are TRBV15 and TRBJ2-5, with no clear D. Germline CDR1 reads LNHNV; CDR2 reads YYDKDF (reference sequence). This CDR3 contains 12 residues. V shed 4 bases and J shed 4 bases, with 7 bases lying between them. The chain's CDR3 is CATSKETETQYF. Written as DNA, the CDR3 is TGTGCCACCAGCAAAGAAACAGAGACCCAGTACTTC.

The rearrangement joins TRBV20-1 to TRBJ2-3, with TRBD2 matching 7 bases. Germline loops: CDR1 DFQATT, CDR2 SNEGSKA (reference sequence). V lost 7 bases, J lost 7 bases, and 5 bases stayed unmatched. This CDR3 has 11 residues. In DNA, the CDR3 is TGCAGTGTAGCGGGTACGAATACGCAGTATTTT. The encoded protein is CSVAGTNTQYF.

By share, this clonotype ranks as medium-sized. The V gene is TRBV29-1, the J gene TRBJ1-1, with D unclear. This CDR3 comprises 15 residues. Germline V CDR1 and CDR2: SQVTM, ANQGSEA. Trimming took off 6 bases at V and 3 bases at J, with 20 bases between the two ends. CDR3 protein: CSVLPHGGRDTEAFF. CDR3 nucleotide sequence: TGCAGCGTCCTCCCTCACGGAGGACGGGACACTGAAGCTTTCTTT.

The chain recombines TRBV6-2 or TRBV6-3 with TRBJ2-2; 8 positions agree with TRBD1. Germline values: CDR1 MNHEY, CDR2 SVGEGT. The length of the CDR3 is 14 residues. The V gene end was trimmed by 4 bases and the J gene end by 7 bases; junction bases not matched to a gene: 5. In DNA form, the CDR3 reads TGTGCCAGCAGTTGGACAGGGAAGGTCGGGGAGCTGTTTTTT. It encodes CASSWTGKVGELFF.

The chain carries TRBV5-6 and TRBJ2-7; D call uncertain. This CDR3 has 12 amino acids. V lost 1 base, J lost 4 bases, and 6 bases lay in between. Germline V gene sequence: CDR1 SGHDT, CDR2 YYEEEE. The CDR3 DNA reads TGTGCCAGCAGCTTGAATTTTTACGAGCAGTACTTC. It translates to CASSLNFYEQYF.

The chain has TRBV7-6 and TRBJ2-3; TRBD2 aligns across 8 bases. CDR3 length: 15 amino acids. J gave up 1 base and V 6 bases, and 6 bases lay outside the gene matches. CDR1 SGHVS and CDR2 FNYEAQ come from the germline V gene. The CDR3 reads CASRKTGGGTDTQYF. CDR3 nucleotide sequence: TGTGCCAGCAGGAAAACCGGGGGGGGCACAGATACGCAGTATTTT.

The chain employs TRBV20-1 and TRBJ2-1; 9 bases map to TRBD1. Germline loops: CDR1 DFQATT, CDR2 SNEGSKA (reference sequence). This CDR3 contains 16 residues. The trim removed 4 bases at V and 3 bases at J, leaving 10 bases unmatched. The CDR3 nucleotides read TGCAGTGCTAACCCGGACAGGGGTGTCGTCTACAATGAGCAGTTCTTC. Protein sequence: CSANPDRGVVYNEQFF.

This clonotype was picked up a small number of times. The CDR3 protein is CASSLDLAGAGEAFF. The DNA for the CDR3 is TGTGCCAGCAGCTTGGATCTGGCGGGGGCGGGTGAAGCTTTCTTT. The chain carries TRBV5-5 and TRBJ1-1; tentative D call: TRBD1 (6 bases). Germline V CDR1 and CDR2: SGHKS, YYEKEE (reference sequence). The V gene lost 0 bases and the J gene lost 7 bases, with 16 bases spanning the gap. CDR3 length equals 15 residues.

The CDR3 nucleotides are TGTGCCAGCAAGGGGAGAGGGACAGGGTTTGGAGAGCAGTTCTTC. Amino acids: CASKGRGTGFGEQFF. This chain joins TRBV25-1 and TRBJ2-1, with TRBD1 identical over 9 bases. Germline values: CDR1 MGHDK, CDR2 SYGVNS. The CDR3 consists of 15 residues. V gave up 7 bases and J gave up 10 bases; unmatched junction bases: 14.

CDR3 protein: CASSSTHLQGMDQFF. The DNA of the CDR3 is TGTGCCAGCAGCTCCACCCACTTACAGGGGATGGACCAGTTCTTC. This rearrangement joins TRBV5-6 to TRBJ2-1; 7 nucleotides match TRBD1. The junction had 16 bases not matched to a gene; V was cut back by 3 bases and J by 13 bases. Germline V gene sequence: CDR1 SGHDT, CDR2 YYEEEE. This CDR3 contains 15 residues.

By share of the sample, this clonotype is medium-sized. This chain links TRBV6-1 with TRBJ1-2; 7 positions match TRBD1. Germline-derived CDR1 and CDR2 are MNHNS and SASEGT. V dropped 0 bases and J dropped 5; count of bases not matched to a gene: 3. CDR3 size: 14 residues. The CDR3 region has the DNA TGTGCCAGCAGTGAAGCGGGGACAGTTTATGGCTACACCTTC. Its translation: CASSEAGTVYGYTF.

This clonotype was picked up a small number of times. V usage is TRBV12-3 or TRBV12-4 and J usage is TRBJ2-7; 11 bases match TRBD1. The CDR3 length is 14 residues. J was trimmed by 4 bases and V by 4 bases; bases with no gene match: 3. CDR3 bases: TGTGCCAGCAGTTGGGGGACAGGGGGTTACGAGCAGTACTTC. Its protein product is CASSWGTGGYEQYF.

This clonotype is classed as medium-sized. V gene TRBV7-2 combines with J gene TRBJ1-6; D may be TRBD1 (6 bases). The germline V gene encodes CDR1 SGHTA and CDR2 FQGNSA. Deletions cut 1 base from V and 5 bases from J, with 15 bases between. The CDR3 runs to 17 residues. The CDR3 nucleotides read TGTGCCAGCAGCTTAGTTGACAAGGGGGAGGATAATTCACCCCTCCACTTT. It codes for CASSLVDKGEDNSPLHF.

In this sample, this clonotype turned up a few times. The rearrangement uses TRBV19 and TRBJ1-5; weak D call: TRBD1 (6 bases). V lost 6 bases and J 7 bases, leaving 19 bases between the germline ends. This CDR3 spans 15 amino acids. The germline CDR1 and CDR2 sequences are LNHDA and SQIVND (reference sequence). The CDR3 coding sequence is TGTGCCAGTAGCCCGAGAACGGGGGCAGGGCAGCCCCAGCATTTT. Its translation is CASSPRTGAGQPQHF.

This clonotype was seen a few times. This chain links TRBV18 with TRBJ1-2; D gene unclear. The germline V gene has CDR1 KGHSH and CDR2 LQKENI. This CDR3 has 16 amino acids. Between the trimmed V and J ends, which lost 5 bases and 1 base, there was a span of 17 bases. In nucleotides, the CDR3 is TGTGCCAGCTCATCACGAGCCGGGCCTCTTAACTATGGCTACACCTTC. Its translation: CASSSRAGPLNYGYTF.